The 21 T cell receptor beta chains in this list originate from one sample, sequenced in a study of CD8 T cells in ankylosing spondylitis. TCRdb independently ran MiXCR on the 5' RACE reads; one entry per CDR3 protein. The table has 150,000 to 200,000 distinct CDR3 sequences, 11% seen once; the top ten hold about 27%. The specimen was blood, either unsorted or a sorted T cell fraction (not recorded which). These receptors all come from a male donor with ankylosing spondylitis or in good health (not recorded which).

To note about this clonotype: This may stem from a read error, because a much larger clone lies one nucleotide away. J is TRBJ1-4 and V is TRBV3-1; 7 positions match TRBD1. Germline V CDR1 and CDR2: LGHDT, YNNKEL (reference sequence). The CDR3 sequence is 15 residues long. The CDR3 nucleotides are TGTACCAGCAGCTTCCTTACAGGGGCTAATGAAAAACTGTTTTTT. This encodes CTSSFLTGANEKLFF.

Concerning this clonotype itself: A much larger clone differs from this one at a single base, so this may be a read error. The V call is TRBV9, the J call TRBJ2-7, with TRBD2 matching 7 bases. In germline, CDR1 is SGDLS, CDR2 YYNGEE. CDR3 size: 14 residues. The chain's CDR3 is CASSVGERGYEQCF. CDR3 bases: TGTGCCAGCAGCGTAGGGGAGCGGGGCTACGAGCAGTGCTTC.

This clonotype was observed many times. The V gene is TRBV29-1, the J gene TRBJ2-7; D is ambiguous. This CDR3 is built from 13 residues. The ends were cut back, 7 bases at V and 1 base at J, with 14 bases in the middle. The germline gives CDR1 SQVTM, CDR2 ANQGSEA. CDR3: CSALRNRSYEQYF. The DNA for the CDR3 is TGCAGCGCCTTAAGGAATAGGTCCTACGAGCAGTACTTC.

A remark on this clonotype: The DNA is omitted, as the CDR3 cannot be located on it reliably, and the CDR3 follows TCRdb's listing. The chain carries TRBV7-5 and TRBJ1-6; the DNA was not compared with TRBD1, the D call given in the table. TRBV7-5 is a pseudogene locus. The CDR3 length equals 22 residues, ends included. CDR3: CISVSEASLGDRGQILDSPLHF.

The rearrangement joins TRBV27 to TRBJ2-7; D remains unclear. Germline V gene sequence: CDR1 MNHEY, CDR2 SMNVEV (reference sequence). V gave up 5 bases and J gave up 7 bases, with 18 bases separating them. CDR3 size: 14 residues. CDR3 in DNA: TGTGCCAGCAGTCCCCGAGGTCCCATGGCAGAGCAGTACTTC. Translation gives CASSPRGPMAEQYF.

This clonotype was recorded at least ten times. The CDR3 DNA reads as TGCAGTGCTCTTGGACTAGCGGGATACAATGAGCAGTTCTTC. Translation gives CSALGLAGYNEQFF. This sequence joins TRBV20-1 and TRBJ2-1; 12 positions agree with TRBD2. The CDR3 runs 14 residues. V dropped 5 bases and J dropped 4; count of bases not matched to a gene: 3. Germline V lookup: CDR1 DFQATT, CDR2 SNEGSKA (reference sequence).

In this sample, this clonotype turned up many times. CDR3 sequence (DNA): TGCGCCAGCAGTAGTCCGGGACAAGTAAAATCCTACGAGCAGTACTTC. This translates into CASSSPGQVKSYEQYF. The chain has TRBV23-1 and TRBJ2-7; perhaps TRBD1 as D (6 bases). Being an ORF, TRBV23-1 has a function that is uncertain. Trimming pared 5 bases from V and 1 base from J, leaving 18 bases between. The CDR3 spans 16 residues.

Note on this clonotype: This may come from a read error, since a much larger clone is one base off. This chain joins TRBV9 and TRBJ1-6, with D unclear. V was trimmed by 5 bases and J by 8 bases, leaving 11 bases between them. Germline V gives CDR1 SGDLS, CDR2 YYNGEE. CDR3 length equals 13 residues. CDR3 sequence (DNA): TGTGCCAGCAGTCCAGGCCCCGATTCACCCCTCCACTTT. Amino acids: CASSPGPDSPLHF.

CDR3 nucleotide sequence: TGTGCCAGCAGTGTCGGGACTAGCGGTTCCTACGAGCAGTACTTC. Residues: CASSVGTSGSYEQYF. The chain has TRBV7-2 and TRBJ2-7; the match to TRBD2 covers 11 bases. CDR1 and CDR2 (germline): SGHTA, FQGNSA. V was pared by 6 bases and J by 1 base, with 5 bases of the junction left unmatched. The CDR3 runs 15 residues.

This clonotype has a count of ten or more. The chain has TRBV24-1 and TRBJ2-1; the D is unclear. Per germline, CDR1 KGHDR and CDR2 SFDVKD. The germline V and J ends were trimmed by 5 bases and 5 bases, with 18 bases remaining between them. The CDR3 is 16 residues long. For the CDR3, the DNA is TGTGCCACCAGTGCCGGCAGCCAGAAAGGAGACAATGAGCAGTTCTTC. Its protein is CATSAGSQKGDNEQFF.

This clonotype was detected many times. The chain is built from TRBV27 and TRBJ2-7, with 11 bases matching TRBD2. This CDR3 has 14 amino acids. With V trimmed by 6 bases and J by 3 bases, 4 bases remained unmatched. CDR1 MNHEY and CDR2 SMNVEV come from the germline V gene (reference sequence). The chain's CDR3 is CASRPSGGHYEQYF. CDR3 in DNA: TGTGCCAGCAGACCTAGCGGGGGGCACTACGAGCAGTACTTC.

This clonotype was observed a handful of times. The chain uses TRBV5-1 and TRBJ2-1; 11 bases map to TRBD2. From germline, CDR1 is SGHRS and CDR2 YFSETQ. The V and J ends lost 4 bases and 0 bases, in that order; junction bases with no gene match: 9. The CDR3 runs to 18 residues. As DNA, the CDR3 is TGCGCCAGCAGCGTCCCGGGACTAGCGGCCAGCTCCTACAATGAGCAGTTCTTC. The encoded protein is CASSVPGLAASSYNEQFF.

Ten or more counts support this clonotype. The J gene is TRBJ2-1, the V gene TRBV20-1; 11 nucleotides line up with TRBD2. CDR3 size: 14 residues. Germline CDR1 and CDR2: DFQATT and SNEGSKA (reference sequence). V lost 5 bases, J lost 8 bases, and 8 bases stayed unmatched. CDR3 coding DNA: TGCAGTGCTCTACTAGCGGGAGTTGGGTATGAGCAGTTCTTC. Its protein is CSALLAGVGYEQFF.

This clonotype was counted at least ten times. The chain carries TRBV7-7 and TRBJ2-2, with 9 bases that match TRBD2. This CDR3 region has 20 residues. CDR1 and CDR2 (germline): SSHAT, FNYEAQ (reference sequence). The V gene end was trimmed by 5 bases and the J gene end by 4 bases; junction bases not matched to a gene: 20. CDR3 in DNA: TGTGCCAGCAGCCCCGGGACCATTGGGACGGGACTAGCCCCCACCGGGGAGCTGTTTTTT. It yields the protein CASSPGTIGTGLAPTGELFF.

This clonotype has at least ten counts. The gene calls are TRBV29-1 and TRBJ1-1; D might be TRBD1 (6 bases). V was cut by 1 base and J by 4 bases, with 10 bases left in between. The CDR3 extends over 13 amino acids. Germline CDR1 reads SQVTM; CDR2 reads ANQGSEA. CDR3 sequence: CSVEGSGATEAFF. The CDR3 DNA sequence: TGCAGCGTTGAAGGATCGGGGGCCACTGAAGCTTTCTTT.

In its sample, this clonotype was seen many times. The chain links TRBV5-1 to TRBJ1-2; D may be TRBD1 (6 bases). The CDR3 length is 14 residues. V was trimmed by 0 bases and J by 6 bases, leaving 12 bases between them. CDR1 and CDR2 (germline): SGHRS, YFSETQ. The CDR3 DNA sequence: TGCGCCAGCAGCTTGGTGAGGCAGGGGCATGGCTACACCTTC. Its translation is CASSLVRQGHGYTF.

Concerning this clonotype: Germline and junction disagree at one end, which may indicate a read error. CDR3 sequence reads: CAASRGNSLNTEAFF. CDR3 nucleotides: TGTGCCGCCAGCAGAGGTAACAGCCTGAACACTGAAGCTTTCTTT. J is TRBJ1-1 and V is TRBV15; D uncertain. The length of the CDR3 is 15 residues. CDR1 LNHNV and CDR2 YYDKDF come from the germline V gene (reference sequence).

At least ten counts were recorded for this clonotype. This chain connects TRBV5-1 to TRBJ1-5; possible D gene TRBD1, 5 bases. The germline V gene has CDR1 SGHRS and CDR2 YFSETQ. V lost 4 bases and J lost 5, with 13 bases in between. The CDR3 is made up of 14 amino acids. CDR3 DNA: TGCGCCAGCAGCGAGAACGGGGGGTATCAGCCCCAGCATTTT. Residues: CASSENGGYQPQHF.

This clonotype has a count of ten or more. This chain links TRBV12-3 or TRBV12-4 with TRBJ1-3; D is unclear. The length of the CDR3 is 13 residues. Trimming removed 8 bases from V and 7 bases from J, with 15 bases in between. The CDR3: CASVPGSENTIYF. In DNA form, the CDR3 reads TGTGCCAGCGTCCCGGGGTCCGAGAACACCATATATTTT.

J is TRBJ2-1 and V is TRBV9; D unresolved. This CDR3 spans 13 amino acids. The V gene's germline CDR1 is SGDLS and CDR2 YYNGEE. Between the trimmed V and J ends, which lost 0 bases and 7 bases, there was a span of 8 bases. The CDR3 sequence: CASSVDIKNEQFF. DNA for the CDR3: TGTGCCAGCAGCGTAGACATCAAAAATGAGCAGTTCTTC.

The rearrangement joins TRBV6-1 to TRBJ2-7; TRBD2 is a possible D gene (5 bases). V was pared by 0 bases and J by 2 bases, with 11 bases between. The germline gives CDR1 MNHNS, CDR2 SASEGT. This CDR3 spans 15 amino acids. The CDR3 here is CASSEAHGLPYEQYF. The DNA for the CDR3 is TGTGCCAGCAGTGAAGCGCACGGACTCCCCTACGAGCAGTACTTC.